This T cell receptor beta chain comes out of a study of CD8+ T cells in alopecia areata. Study-wide points: Treatment with tofacitinib significantly lowered scalp clonality and reduced expanded CD8+ clones among the top 100.

To note about this clone: The antigen remains undetermined.

The sample's treatment: oral pan-JAK inhibitor, 5-10 mg twice daily. Cell sorting on a FACSAria was used to separate CD4+ and CD8+ T cells from the PBMCs. Extracted RNA was reverse transcribed into cDNA, the sequencing template. Some clones are missing from TCRdb's copy, which holds only in-frame ones; the method was immunoSEQ multiplex PCR. The sample includes approximately 210,000 clones, 64% of them seen just once. Unmatched junction bases numbered 4, after V lost 6 bases and J lost 4 bases. Germline V gene sequence: CDR1 SGHRS, CDR2 YFSETQ. This CDR3 is built from 15 residues. The clonotype comes from a human donor with alopecia areata. The chain is built from TRBV5-1 and TRBJ2-3; TRBD2 aligns across 14 bases. The specimen was CD4+ T cells sorted from blood, collected at week 4, from a patient treated with tofacitinib. This CDR3 is CASKTSGGAADTQYF. The CDR3 DNA reads TGCGCCAGCAAGACTAGCGGGGGGGCGGCAGATACGCAGTATTTT.